The sequence of this T cell receptor beta chain was determined in a study of Ad26.COV2.S vaccination and SARS-CoV-2 variants. Study information: A COV1001 Ad26.COV2.S trial-arm participant provided the sample.

Trimming pared 1 base from V and 2 bases from J, leaving 6 bases between. This CDR3 has 13 residues. Germline V gives CDR1 SGHAT, CDR2 FQDESV (reference sequence). This table comes from immunoSEQ multiplex PCR, and its TCRdb copy is limited to in-frame clones, with some not included. The sample lists approximately 410,000 clones; around 87% were seen once. Treatment meaning: approximately 18 received Ad26.COV2.S at low or high dose, single or two shots; roughly 5 received placebo; per-sample allocation not given. All samples were drawn on day 63, counting from the first vaccine or placebo injection. The sequence was collected from a person between 18 and 59 years old who received the Ad26.COV2.S COVID-19 vaccine or a placebo. This specimen consisted of peripheral blood, obtained in a trial of Ad26.COV2.S vaccine versus placebo. The chain carries TRBV11-1 and TRBJ2-7; a possible D gene is TRBD2 (5 bases). DNA of the CDR3: TGTGCCAGCAGCTTAGGGCGGGCCTACGAGCAGTACTTC. It yields the protein CASSLGRAYEQYF.